Each of the 7 T cell receptor beta chains below was sequenced from the same sample in a study of OX40 agonist ivuxolimab in advanced cancers. Sequencing used immunoSEQ multiplex PCR; TCRdb keeps in-frame clones, though not all of them. The repertoire includes 65,000 to 90,000 clones, less than 95% of them detected once, and 8.4% sits in the top ten. The input for sequencing was CD4+ or CD8+ T cells sorted from blood, taken in a trial of the OX40 agonist ivuxolimab. Source of these receptors: an adult with an advanced solid tumor such as melanoma, head and neck, liver or kidney cancer.

This clone has a handful of counts. The same CDR3 can be traced to other DNA sequences in this sample. The rearrangement joins TRBV30 to TRBJ1-5; no reliable D call. The CDR3 loop spans 13 amino acids. The germline gives CDR1 GTSNPN, CDR2 SVGIG (reference sequence). V shed 2 bases and J shed 4 bases, with 9 bases lying between them. This CDR3 reads CAWSTDSNQPQHF. Here the CDR3 DNA reads TGTGCCTGGAGTACAGATTCGAATCAGCCCCAGCATTTT.

The chain joins TRBV21-1 to TRBJ2-1. TRBV21-1 is flagged as a pseudogene. The CDR3 covers 12 residues. The CDR3 nucleotides read TGTGCCAGCAGCAAAGCCAGACATGAGCAGTTCTTC. Amino acid sequence: CASSKARHEQFF.

The rearrangement uses TRBV7-6 and TRBJ2-1; D remains ambiguous. CDR3 size: 12 residues. Trimming pared 1 base from V and 5 bases from J, leaving 3 bases between. The V gene's germline CDR1 is SGHVS and CDR2 FNYEAQ. As DNA, the CDR3 is TGTGCCAGCAGCTTAGGAGACAATGAGCAGTTCTTC. Translating gives CASSLGDNEQFF.

The chain recombines TRBV11-2 with TRBJ2-1, with D possibly being TRBD1 (7 bases). Germline-derived CDR1 and CDR2 are SGHAT and FQNNGV. The germline V and J ends were trimmed by 5 bases and 5 bases, with 19 bases remaining between them. The CDR3 is 16 amino acids. CDR3 coding DNA: TGTGCCAGCAGCCCCGGAGGGGGCAGCTGGGACAATGAGCAGTTCTTC. It specifies CASSPGGGSWDNEQFF.

J is TRBJ1-2 and V is TRBV4-3, with D hard to call. The ends were cut back, 0 bases at V and 8 bases at J, with 13 bases in the middle. The V gene's germline CDR1 is LGHNA and CDR2 YSLEER. The CDR3 runs to 14 residues. CDR3 nucleotide sequence: TGCGCCAGCAGCCAAGATGATGGGGTCGCAGGCTACACCTTC. Translation: CASSQDDGVAGYTF.

The chain uses TRBV19 and TRBJ2-1, with 11 bases fitting TRBD2. The CDR3 totals 13 residues. CDR1 and CDR2 (germline): LNHDA, SQIVND (reference sequence). Trimming at V came to 9 bases and at J to 14 bases, leaving 12 bases not matched to a gene. CDR3 protein: CASRSFSSGREFF. The CDR3 coding sequence is TGTGCCAGCCGTAGTTTTAGTAGCGGGAGGGAGTTCTTC.

The sample holds one count of this clone. The chain carries TRBV10-3 and TRBJ1-5, with 10 bases lining up with TRBD1. The CDR3 consists of 17 residues. V was pared by 2 bases and J by 3 bases, with 7 bases of the junction left unmatched. The germline V gene has CDR1 ENHRY and CDR2 SYGVKD. The CDR3 loop reads CAISEPPGQGNNQPQHF. The DNA for the CDR3 is TGTGCCATCAGTGAGCCACCGGGACAGGGGAACAATCAGCCCCAGCATTTT.